This T cell receptor (beta chain) was sequenced in a study of cytomegalovirus exposure and HLA in healthy donors. Details on this clone: Its antigen is unknown.

General observations from the study: The only immune exposure information that was available was CMV serostatus. TCR beta sequences reportedly predicted most subjects' HLA-A and HLA-B alleles accurately.

V lost 6 bases, J lost 5 bases, and 16 bases lay in between. Germline assignment: CDR1 LNHNV and CDR2 YYDKDF (reference sequence). The CDR3 covers 15 residues. Primers included in the PCR were 60 Vbeta and 13 Jbeta primers. Produced via immunoSEQ multiplex PCR; TCRdb's table is partial and in-frame only. The sample includes approximately 280,000 clones, roughly 90% of them seen just once. This clonotype was obtained from a woman between 18 and 30 years old in good health and CMV-seronegative. The chain has TRBV15 and TRBJ1-4; D perhaps matches TRBD1 (5 bases). What was sequenced was PBMCs. CDR3 in amino acids: CATSPRYGGNEKLFF. CDR3 nucleotides: TGTGCCACCAGTCCACGTTACGGGGGGAATGAAAAACTGTTTTTT.